Presented here are 19 T cell receptor beta chains from one specimen sequenced in a study of blood T cells in healthy people across ages. The authors ran a second PCR of 7 to 11 cycles using a sample-barcoded 5' primer and a J-beta primer mix. TCRdb re-called the 5' RACE reads with MiXCR, one entry per CDR3 protein. This table holds about 1,400,000 distinct CDR3 sequences, approximately 63% found once. The sequenced sample consisted of blood. The origin of the receptors is a man younger than 35 in good health.

The chain employs TRBV6-2 or TRBV6-3 and TRBJ1-4, with D perhaps TRBD1 (5 bases). The V end was cut by 6 bases, the J end by 8 bases, with 16 bases between. In germline, CDR1 is MNHEY, CDR2 SVGEGT. CDR3 length: 14 amino acids. The CDR3, as DNA: TGTGCCAGCAGCCCCCGGGACCACCGGGAAAAACTGTTTTTT. Its translation is CASSPRDHREKLFF.

The chain has TRBV3-1 and TRBJ2-7; no firm D call. Looked up from germline, CDR1 is LGHDT and CDR2 is YNNKEL (reference sequence). The CDR3 has 15 residues. V lost 1 base, J lost 3 bases, and 13 bases lay in between. DNA of the CDR3: TGTGCCAGCAGCCAAGCCCCCGGTGCCCACTACGAGCAGTACTTC. Translated: CASSQAPGAHYEQYF.

The gene calls are TRBV6-5 and TRBJ2-1, with 11 bases that match TRBD1. The assigned J gene may be wrong: the sequence end matches TRBJ2-7 better. This CDR3 spans 15 amino acids. Germline V lookup: CDR1 MNHEY, CDR2 SVGAGI. CDR3 loop: CASSYSGQGGLEQYF. The CDR3 bases are TGTGCCAGCAGTTACTCGGGACAGGGGGGATTGGAGCAGTACTTC.

The V gene is TRBV11-2, the J gene TRBJ2-6, with a weak D call TRBD1 (7 bases). In germline, CDR1 is SGHAT, CDR2 FQNNGV. V was trimmed by 1 base and J by 0 bases, leaving 10 bases between them. The CDR3 covers 17 residues. The CDR3 region is CASSLAGGYSGANVLTF. Here the CDR3 DNA reads TGTGCCAGCAGCTTAGCAGGGGGGTACTCTGGGGCCAACGTCCTGACTTTC.

This clonotype was seen a handful of times. The V call is TRBV27, the J call TRBJ2-3; TRBD1 is a possible D gene (6 bases). V was shortened by 0 bases and J by 2 bases, with 12 bases between the two germline ends. The CDR3 is made up of 16 amino acids. Germline CDR1 is MNHEY and CDR2 is SMNVEV (reference sequence). For the CDR3, the DNA is TGTGCCAGCAGTTTATCAACAGGGCCAAACACAGATACGCAGTATTTT. This encodes CASSLSTGPNTDTQYF.

This sequence joins TRBV11-2 and TRBJ2-1; no clear D gene. V gave up 3 bases and J gave up 5 bases, with 11 bases separating them. The CDR3 totals 14 residues. Germline CDR1 and CDR2: SGHAT and FQNNGV. CDR3 in amino acids: CASSFLSEDNEQFF. The CDR3 nucleotides read TGTGCCAGCAGCTTCCTATCTGAGGACAATGAGCAGTTCTTC.

V usage is TRBV15 and J usage is TRBJ1-2; 11 bases are shared with TRBD1. This CDR3 spans 18 amino acids. With 3 bases clipped from V and 4 bases from J, the junction kept 13 bases outside the gene matches. Germline V gene sequence: CDR1 LNHNV, CDR2 YYDKDF (reference sequence). This chain's CDR3 is CATSRMTMDRGPGYGYTF. In DNA form, the CDR3 reads TGTGCCACCAGCAGGATGACTATGGACAGGGGGCCGGGCTATGGCTACACCTTC.

This chain connects TRBV6-5 to TRBJ1-2; D may be TRBD1 (6 bases). V lost 0 bases and J 8 bases, leaving 10 bases between the germline ends. The CDR3 consists of 13 residues. Germline CDR1 MNHEY, CDR2 SVGAGI. CDR3 region: CASSYSGGEGYTF. The CDR3 DNA reads as TGTGCCAGCAGTTACTCAGGGGGAGAGGGCTACACCTTC.

V and J are TRBV29-1 and TRBJ1-1, with D possibly TRBD1 on 5 matching bases. The CDR3 covers 13 residues. CDR1 and CDR2 (germline): SQVTM, ANQGSEA. The V gene lost 4 bases and the J gene lost 0 bases, with 9 bases spanning the gap. The CDR3 DNA reads as TGCAGCGTTGCAGGGTTGATGAACACTGAAGCTTTCTTT. Encoded protein: CSVAGLMNTEAFF.

This clonotype was seen a handful of times. This rearrangement joins TRBV5-5 to TRBJ1-1; 7 bases map to TRBD1. Trimming removed 4 bases from V and 5 bases from J; junction bases left unmatched: 11. The germline gives CDR1 SGHKS, CDR2 YYEKEE (reference sequence). This CDR3 contains 15 residues. As DNA, the CDR3 is TGTGCCAGCAGCCCCTACCGGACAGGTGGAACTGAAGCTTTCTTT. It is translated as CASSPYRTGGTEAFF.

The chain joins TRBV29-1 to TRBJ2-1; 8 positions match TRBD2. The trim removed 4 bases at V and 9 bases at J, leaving 11 bases unmatched. CDR1 SQVTM and CDR2 ANQGSEA come from the germline V gene. The CDR3 is made up of 14 amino acids. The CDR3 protein is CSVGQSSREGEQFF. The CDR3 nucleotides read TGCAGCGTTGGGCAGTCGTCTCGGGAGGGTGAGCAGTTCTTC.

The CDR3 bases are TGCAGTGCTAGCCCTGTTCTAGAGGAGCAGTACTTC. This gives the protein CSASPVLEEQYF. The rearrangement links TRBV20-1 to TRBJ2-7; D unresolved. Germline V lookup: CDR1 DFQATT, CDR2 SNEGSKA (reference sequence). Trimming cost V 3 bases and J 7 bases, with 13 bases left between them. This CDR3 spans 12 amino acids.

The chain links TRBV28 to TRBJ2-7, with TRBD1 matching 11 bases. Germline values: CDR1 MDHEN, CDR2 SYDVKM. This CDR3 has 15 amino acids. V shed 9 bases and J 2 bases; nucleotides not matched to a gene: 9. The CDR3 protein is CASLPGQGDPYEQYF. The CDR3 region has the DNA TGTGCCAGTCTACCGGGACAGGGGGACCCCTACGAGCAGTACTTC.

This sequence joins TRBV28 and TRBJ2-6, with D possibly being TRBD1 (5 bases). CDR1 is MDHEN, CDR2 SYDVKM, per germline. V lost 10 bases, J lost 4 bases, and 23 bases lay in between. The CDR3 covers 17 residues. CDR3: CATKVGASALGANVLTF. Here the CDR3 DNA reads TGTGCCACTAAAGTAGGGGCTAGTGCACTCGGGGCCAACGTCCTGACTTTC.

The V gene is TRBV2, the J gene TRBJ2-1, with D tentatively TRBD1 or TRBD2 (6 bases each). Germline lookup yields CDR1 SNHLY and CDR2 FYNNEI. Trimming pared 6 bases from V and 7 bases from J, leaving 13 bases between. CDR3 length equals 13 residues. Here the CDR3 reads CASRGGLLNEQFF. The CDR3, as DNA: TGTGCCAGCAGGGGGGGCTTGTTAAATGAGCAGTTCTTC.

The chain has TRBV10-3 and TRBJ1-3; tentatively, D is TRBD1 (5 bases). The V end was cut by 5 bases, the J end by 2 bases, with 13 bases between. The CDR3 extends over 15 amino acids. CDR1 and CDR2 (germline): ENHRY, SYGVKD. The CDR3: CAISPNRGPGNTIYF. Here the CDR3 DNA reads TGTGCCATCAGTCCCAACCGGGGCCCTGGAAACACCATATATTTT.

This clonotype occurred a few times. The chain employs TRBV21-1 and TRBJ2-4; the table gives TRBD1 as D, unverified against the DNA. TRBV21-1 is a recognized pseudogene. This CDR3 is built from 13 residues. CDR3 in amino acids: CASWGGTQNIQYF. CDR3 sequence (DNA): TGTGCCAGCTGGGGGGGCACCCAAAACATTCAGTACTTC.

This clonotype was seen a handful of times. The chain recombines TRBV28 with TRBJ2-5; weak D call: TRBD1 (6 bases). V lost 7 bases to trimming and J lost 5 bases, with 17 bases between them. The CDR3 sequence is 14 residues long. Germline V gives CDR1 MDHEN, CDR2 SYDVKM. The CDR3 here is CASNGTPLRETQYF. The CDR3 DNA reads TGTGCCAGCAACGGGACACCCCTAAGGGAGACCCAGTACTTC.

The chain uses TRBV28 and TRBJ1-4, with no clear D. V shed 4 bases and J shed 4 bases, with 7 bases lying between them. CDR1 and CDR2 (germline): MDHEN, SYDVKM. The CDR3 extends over 13 amino acids. The CDR3 loop reads CASSSPFNEKLFF. In nucleotides, the CDR3 is TGTGCCAGCAGTTCCCCATTTAATGAAAAACTGTTTTTT.